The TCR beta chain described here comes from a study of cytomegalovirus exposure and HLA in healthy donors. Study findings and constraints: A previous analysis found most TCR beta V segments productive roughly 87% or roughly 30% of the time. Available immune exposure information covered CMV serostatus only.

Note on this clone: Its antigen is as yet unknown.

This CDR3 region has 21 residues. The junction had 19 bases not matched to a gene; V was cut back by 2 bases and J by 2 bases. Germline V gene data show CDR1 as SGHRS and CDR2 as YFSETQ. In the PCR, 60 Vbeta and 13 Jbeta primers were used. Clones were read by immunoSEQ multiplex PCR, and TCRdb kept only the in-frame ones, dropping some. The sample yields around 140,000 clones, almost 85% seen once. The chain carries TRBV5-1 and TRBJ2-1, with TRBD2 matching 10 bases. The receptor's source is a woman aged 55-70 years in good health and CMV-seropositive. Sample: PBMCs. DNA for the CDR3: TGCGCCAGCAGCTTTTTATTAGGGGCTAGCGGGAGAGATGGGACCTACAATGAGCAGTTCTTC. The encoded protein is CASSFLLGASGRDGTYNEQFF. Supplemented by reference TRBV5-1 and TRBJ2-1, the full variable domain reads KAGVTQTPRYLIKTRGQQVTLSCSPISGHRSVSWYQQTPGQGLQFLFEYFSETQRNKGNFPGRFSGRQFSNSRSEMNVSTLELGDSALYLCASSFLLGASGRDGTYNEQFFGPGTRLTVL.